This note documents a single T cell receptor beta chain sequence. Antigen specificity is unknown. The source of the sample is a study of cytomegalovirus exposure and HLA in healthy donors. Study overall: Among the 398 genotyped donors, around 81% were placed in the Caucasian-associated ancestry cluster. Study-wide results and limits: The number of N-insertions in an Asian-associated ancestry cluster was reportedly below the approximately 690-donor mean in a later analysis. Researchers had no immune exposure information except CMV serostatus available.

Amplification used 60 Vbeta primers and 13 Jbeta primers. Sequencing was performed with immunoSEQ multiplex PCR; in TCRdb, only in-frame clones are kept and a portion is missing. The sample includes fewer than 200,000 clones, roughly three quarters of them seen just once. Germline loops: CDR1 SNHLY, CDR2 FYNNEI. The trim removed 5 bases at V and 4 bases at J, leaving 3 bases unmatched. CDR3 length equals 13 residues. This TCR was sampled from a male donor in good health and CMV-seropositive. The chain joins TRBV2 to TRBJ1-2; TRBD1 matches 8 bases. The material sequenced was PBMCs. CDR3 in amino acids: CASSSDRVYGYTF. The CDR3 DNA sequence: TGTGCCAGCAGTTCGGACAGGGTCTATGGCTACACCTTC.